Below are 27 T cell receptor beta chains sequenced from a single sample in a study of cytomegalovirus exposure and HLA in healthy donors. Produced via immunoSEQ multiplex PCR; TCRdb's table is partial and in-frame only. The data contain 150,000 to 200,000 clones, around four fifths of them singletons. Sequences were obtained from PBMCs. The receptors come from a man aged 25 to 45 in good health and CMV-seropositive.

The V and J genes are TRBV4-3 and TRBJ2-3; 7 bases match TRBD2. Germline V CDR1 and CDR2: LGHNA, YSLEER. The CDR3 covers 14 residues. Losses at the gene ends were 1 base for V and 4 bases for J; bases not matched to a gene: 2. CDR3 loop: CASSQGLASDTQYF. In nucleotides, the CDR3 is TGCGCCAGCAGCCAAGGACTAGCTTCAGATACGCAGTATTTT.

This chain joins TRBV7-9 and TRBJ1-2; TRBD1 aligns across 7 bases. This CDR3 is 14 amino acids long. Germline V gene sequence: CDR1 SEHNR, CDR2 FQNEAQ (reference sequence). Trimming at V came to 1 base and at J to 7 bases, leaving 6 bases not matched to a gene. The CDR3 DNA reads as TGTGCCAGCAGCTTAGAACAGGGGCTTGGTGGCTACACCTTC. This sequence encodes CASSLEQGLGGYTF.

In its sample, this clone was seen a few times. The chain combines TRBV6-5 with TRBJ1-1; 8 bases are a match to TRBD1. The CDR3 sequence is 14 residues long. The germline CDR1 and CDR2 sequences are MNHEY and SVGAGI. V shed 6 bases, J shed 6 bases, and the junction held 9 bases outside the gene matches. CDR3 nucleotides: TGTGCCAGCAGCTTACTCGGACAGGGCTCTGAAGCTTTCTTT. Protein: CASSLLGQGSEAFF.

DNA for the CDR3: TGTGCCAGCAGTTTTGCAGACTACTATGGCTACACCTTC. Translation gives CASSFADYYGYTF. The V gene is TRBV27, the J gene TRBJ1-2; unclear D gene. CDR1 is MNHEY and CDR2 is SMNVEV in the germline V gene (reference sequence). The V and J ends lost 3 bases and 3 bases respectively, with 8 bases between them. The CDR3 length is 13 residues.

The rearrangement uses TRBV14 and TRBJ2-2, with D uncertain. Germline-derived CDR1 and CDR2 are SGHDN and FVKESK. This CDR3 contains 15 residues. Between the trimmed V and J ends, which lost 0 bases and 3 bases, there was a span of 8 bases. CDR3 DNA sequence: TGTGCCAGCAGCCAAGATCGGGTTCACACCGGGGAGCTGTTTTTT. Translated: CASSQDRVHTGELFF.

The J gene is TRBJ1-2, the V gene TRBV9, with 8 bases matching TRBD1. The CDR3 runs to 14 residues. With 4 bases clipped from V and 3 bases from J, the junction kept 5 bases outside the gene matches. Germline V gives CDR1 SGDLS, CDR2 YYNGEE. The CDR3 coding sequence is TGTGCCAGCAGCCTCACAGGGGGTTACTATGGCTACACCTTC. Translation gives CASSLTGGYYGYTF.

The J gene is TRBJ2-7, the V gene TRBV9; no firm D call. The V gene's germline CDR1 is SGDLS and CDR2 YYNGEE. The V end lost 5 bases, the J end lost 4 bases, and 10 bases lay between the germline ends. There are 12 residues in the CDR3. The CDR3 DNA sequence: TGTGCCAGCAGTCGTACGGGTTACGAGCAGTACTTC. Translated: CASSRTGYEQYF.

V usage is TRBV7-6 and J usage is TRBJ2-5; D is unclear. V lost 0 bases and J 3 bases, leaving 8 bases between the germline ends. CDR3 size: 14 residues. The germline V gene has CDR1 SGHVS and CDR2 FNYEAQ. Written as DNA, the CDR3 is TGTGCCAGCAGCTTAGCGTTTCGGGAAGAGACCCAGTACTTC. Protein sequence: CASSLAFREETQYF.

This clone was recorded once. CDR3 residues: CASGLVLGGGRSNTEAFF. The CDR3 DNA reads as TGTGCTAGTGGTTTGGTACTAGGGGGCGGACGATCGAACACTGAAGCTTTCTTT. The chain uses TRBV12-5 and TRBJ1-1, with 7 bases identical to TRBD1. This CDR3 comprises 18 residues. Germline loops: CDR1 LGHNT, CDR2 FRNRAP. The J segment lost 1 base and the V segment lost 0 bases, leaving 11 bases of the junction unmatched.

The chain links TRBV7-9 to TRBJ2-3, with TRBD2 matching 10 bases. V was pared by 6 bases and J by 4 bases, with 10 bases of the junction left unmatched. CDR1 and CDR2 (germline): SEHNR, FQNEAQ (reference sequence). This CDR3 contains 16 residues. The DNA for the CDR3 is TGTGCCAGCAGTCTGGCTAGCGGGGGAGGCTCAGATACGCAGTATTTT. Translated: CASSLASGGGSDTQYF.

The J gene is TRBJ2-3, the V gene TRBV4-3, with D perhaps matching TRBD1 (6 bases). Germline V lookup: CDR1 LGHNA, CDR2 YSLEER. Deletions cut 6 bases from V and 4 bases from J, with 14 bases between. The CDR3 extends over 14 amino acids. CDR3 amino acids: CASSPGQLADTQYF. The CDR3 bases are TGCGCCAGCAGTCCCGGACAGCTCGCAGATACGCAGTATTTT.

The chain joins TRBV9 to TRBJ1-1, with TRBD1 matching over 12 bases. The CDR3 runs to 16 residues. The germline gives CDR1 SGDLS, CDR2 YYNGEE. V was clipped by 4 bases and J by 6 bases; unmatched bases: 10. CDR3 protein: CASSSGQGALFAEAFF. The CDR3 region has the DNA TGTGCCAGCAGCTCGGGACAGGGGGCACTCTTTGCTGAAGCTTTCTTT. Combining the CDR3 with reference TRBV9 and TRBJ1-1 gives the whole variable domain DSGVTQTPKHLITATGQRVTLRCSPRSGDLSVYWYQQSLDQGLQFLIQYYNGEERAKGNILERFSAQQFPDLHSELNLSSLELGDSALYFCASSSGQGALFAEAFFGQGTRLTVV.

The rearrangement links TRBV30 to TRBJ2-7; 9 nucleotides match TRBD2. Germline CDR1 GTSNPN, CDR2 SVGIG (reference sequence). This CDR3 region has 14 residues. With 7 bases clipped from V and 4 bases from J, the junction kept 11 bases outside the gene matches. The CDR3 DNA sequence: TGTGCCTCCCGGGTAGCGGGGGCCCTATACGAGCAGTACTTC. Amino acids: CASRVAGALYEQYF.

The genes are TRBV5-4 and TRBJ2-1; D possibly corresponds to TRBD1 (5 bases). The V end lost 0 bases, the J end lost 5 bases, and 12 bases lay between the germline ends. The CDR3 is 15 residues long. Germline-derived CDR1 and CDR2 are SGHNT and YYREEE (reference sequence). CDR3 loop: CASSLDPGSHNEQFF. The DNA of the CDR3 is TGTGCCAGCAGCTTGGATCCAGGGTCCCACAATGAGCAGTTCTTC.

The chain joins TRBV6-1 to TRBJ2-3, with 8 bases aligning to TRBD2. The junction had 9 bases not matched to a gene; V was cut back by 6 bases and J by 4 bases. The V gene's germline CDR1 is MNHNS and CDR2 SASEGT. The CDR3 length is 15 residues. This CDR3 is CASSLARGVADTQYF. The CDR3 DNA reads TGTGCCAGCAGCCTTGCGCGGGGGGTCGCAGATACGCAGTATTTT.

The chain combines TRBV2 with TRBJ2-7; 8 bases map to TRBD1. V was pared by 2 bases and J by 3 bases, with 12 bases of the junction left unmatched. This CDR3 has 17 amino acids. In germline, CDR1 is SNHLY, CDR2 FYNNEI. CDR3 amino acids: CASSEIGDRTGHYEQYF. For the CDR3, the DNA is TGTGCCAGCAGTGAAATCGGGGACAGGACAGGGCACTACGAGCAGTACTTC.

The V gene is TRBV5-5, the J gene TRBJ1-2; possibly TRBD1 for D (6 bases). V lost 1 base, J lost 4 bases, and 14 bases lay in between. The CDR3 spans 15 residues. From germline, CDR1 is SGHKS and CDR2 YYEKEE (reference sequence). CDR3 in DNA: TGTGCCAGCAGCTTGCAGGACAGCTTTTTCTATGGCTACACCTTC. Its translation: CASSLQDSFFYGYTF.

The J gene is TRBJ2-6, the V gene TRBV7-8, with 7 bases fitting TRBD1. V shed 0 bases and J 0 bases; nucleotides not matched to a gene: 8. The length of the CDR3 is 19 residues. Germline V gene lookup returns CDR1 SGHVS and CDR2 FQNEAQ. The CDR3 nucleotides are TGTGCCAGCAGCTTAGCGGACAGGTTTCTTGCCTCTGGGGCCAACGTCCTGACTTTC. Translating gives CASSLADRFLASGANVLTF.

The rearrangement joins TRBV15 to TRBJ1-2; 10 nucleotides agree with TRBD1. The germline gives CDR1 LNHNV, CDR2 YYDKDF (reference sequence). V trimming: 4 bases; J trimming: 4 bases; junction bases outside the gene matches: 9. The CDR3 runs 16 residues. The CDR3, as DNA: TGTGCCACCAGCAAGGGACAGGGGAACCCGACCTATGGCTACACCTTC. Protein sequence: CATSKGQGNPTYGYTF.

The genes are TRBV7-9 and TRBJ1-1; 8 bases match TRBD1. Losses at the gene ends were 6 bases for V and 11 bases for J; bases not matched to a gene: 14. The CDR3 spans 14 residues. Per the germline V gene, CDR1 is SEHNR and CDR2 is FQNEAQ (reference sequence). The CDR3 nucleotides read TGTGCCAGCAGTATAGGACAGGGAAGGGTCCGGGCTTTCTTT. Amino acid sequence: CASSIGQGRVRAFF.

This clone was counted a few times. The rearrangement joins TRBV6-5 to TRBJ1-2, with 9 positions matching TRBD1. The CDR3 length is 16 residues. Germline CDR1 MNHEY, CDR2 SVGAGI. V was pared by 0 bases and J by 9 bases, with 11 bases of the junction left unmatched. The CDR3 DNA sequence: TGTGCCAGCAGTTACTCTTCGGGGACAGGGAGGACTAGCTACACCTTC. Its protein is CASSYSSGTGRTSYTF.

This chain uses TRBV7-3 with TRBJ2-2, with 7 bases lining up with TRBD1. The V segment lost 5 bases and the J segment 6 bases; nucleotides outside the gene matches: 6. The CDR3 loop spans 14 amino acids. CDR1 and CDR2 from the germline V gene are SGHTA and FQGTGA. The CDR3 reads CASSPTQGSGELFF. CDR3 nucleotide sequence: TGTGCCAGCAGCCCCACACAGGGGTCCGGGGAGCTGTTTTTT.

The genes are TRBV4-3 and TRBJ2-5, with TRBD2 matching 7 bases. V gave up 1 base and J gave up 5 bases; unmatched junction bases: 7. The CDR3 spans 15 residues. Germline V gene lookup returns CDR1 LGHNA and CDR2 YSLEER. The CDR3 loop reads CASSQGGGGAETQYF. The CDR3 DNA reads TGCGCCAGCAGCCAAGGCGGCGGGGGTGCGGAGACCCAGTACTTC.

This clone showed up just a few times. J is TRBJ2-3 and V is TRBV25-1, with TRBD1 matching 7 bases. CDR3 length: 16 residues. The V gene end was trimmed by 1 base and the J gene end by 5 bases; junction bases not matched to a gene: 9. CDR1 MGHDK and CDR2 SYGVNS come from the germline V gene. CDR3 coding DNA: TGTGCCAGCAGTGAATTGGGACAGCCTTCTCGAGATACGCAGTATTTT. Protein product: CASSELGQPSRDTQYF.

This sequence joins TRBV27 and TRBJ2-7, with D possibly being TRBD1 (5 bases). This CDR3 has 13 amino acids. The germline gives CDR1 MNHEY, CDR2 SMNVEV (reference sequence). V shed 2 bases and J shed 2 bases, with 7 bases lying between them. The CDR3 nucleotides read TGTGCCAGCAGTTTAAGGGGAACCTACGAGCAGTACTTC. This translates into CASSLRGTYEQYF.

The V call is TRBV29-1, the J call TRBJ1-2, with D perhaps TRBD1 (6 bases). The CDR3 totals 13 residues. Trimming removed 6 bases from V and 4 bases from J, with 15 bases in between. Germline V CDR1 and CDR2: SQVTM, ANQGSEA. The chain's CDR3 is CSVLIQGSYGYTF. The CDR3 DNA is TGCAGCGTCCTCATACAGGGTAGCTATGGCTACACCTTC.

The V call is TRBV7-2, the J call TRBJ1-5, with D tentatively TRBD1 (6 bases). V was clipped by 5 bases and J by 4 bases, with 18 bases between them. Per germline, CDR1 SGHTA and CDR2 FQGNSA. The CDR3 consists of 16 residues. CDR3 coding DNA: TGTGCCAGCAGCACTCTGACGGGGGGGCCTAATCAGCCCCAGCATTTT. Protein: CASSTLTGGPNQPQHF.